A selection of T cell receptor beta chains follows, all from one sample in a study of CD8+ T cells in alopecia areata. The repertoire was sequenced with immunoSEQ multiplex PCR; TCRdb's copy has only in-frame clones and lacks some. This table holds some 220,000 clones, 50% to 60% found once. Sequenced here: CD4+ T cells sorted from blood, sampled at week 4, from a patient treated with tofacitinib. Receptor source: a human donor with alopecia areata. The CDR3 runs from the conserved cysteine through the conserved F or W. The D gene is left open where the match is weak. Not all rows give a size; the values are once, few, many and, for expanded clones, a class.

V	J	size	D	DNA	CDR3
TRBV14	TRBJ1-2	.	.	TGTGCCAGCAGCCTTCCAGGCCCAATGAGGGGCTACACCTTC	CASSLPGPMRGYTF
TRBV27	TRBJ1-5	.	.	TGTGCCAGCAGTTTTCAGGGCAATCAGCCCCAGCATTTT	CASSFQGNQPQHF
TRBV7-9	TRBJ1-1	.	.	TGTGCCAGCAGCTTAGTGCTGACCACTGAAGCTTTCTTT	CASSLVLTTEAFF
TRBV29-1	TRBJ1-1	few	TRBD1	TGCAGTGCGGGACAGGGAGCTTTCTTT	CSAGQGAFF
TRBV5-1	TRBJ2-1	.	.	TGCGCCAGCAGCCTCAAAGCCAGCTCCTACAATGAGCAGTTCTTC	CASSLKASSYNEQFF
TRBV2	TRBJ2-5	.	TRBD1	TGTGCCAGCAGTCCTGACAGGGGGCGACAAGAGACCCAGTACTTC	CASSPDRGRQETQYF
TRBV18	TRBJ2-1	once	.	TGTGCCAGCTCACCACCGATGGGGGCGGGCCATGAGCAGTTCTTC	CASSPPMGAGHEQFF
TRBV5-1	TRBJ1-2	.	.	TGCGCCAGCAGCTGGGGAGACAGGATGATGGTTGGCTACACCTTC	CASSWGDRMMVGYTF
TRBV2	TRBJ1-1	.	.	TGTGCCAGAAGGGGTCGGAACACTGAAGCTTTCTTT	CARRGRNTEAFF
TRBV6-4	TRBJ2-2	.	.	TGTGCCAGCAGCTCCCTGAACACCGGGGAGCTGTTTTTT	CASSSLNTGELFF
TRBV29-1	TRBJ1-5	many	.	TGCAGCGTCGAAAGCAGTGGGGGACAGCCCCAGCATTTT	CSVESSGGQPQHF
TRBV29-1	TRBJ2-3	.	.	TGCAGCGTTGATGACCTTGGTACTAGCACAGATACGCAGTATTTT	CSVDDLGTSTDTQYF
TRBV30	TRBJ1-2	.	.	TGTGCCTGCCGCAGGGGAGAGGGTGGCTACACCTTC	CACRRGEGGYTF
TRBV5-6	TRBJ2-1	.	.	TGTGCCAGCAGCTCGTTGGGCGATGGGGGCAAGCAGTTCTTC	CASSSLGDGGKQFF
TRBV19	TRBJ1-1	medium-sized	.	TGTGCCAGTAGTATGTGGGGGTACACTGAAGCTTTCTTT	CASSMWGYTEAFF
TRBV2	TRBJ2-7	.	TRBD1	TGTGCCAGCAGTGACAGGGGGTCTTCCTACGAGCAGTACTTC	CASSDRGSSYEQYF
TRBV7-9	TRBJ2-7	.	.	TGTGCCAGCAGCTTCCCACAGGGATACGAGCAGTACTTC	CASSFPQGYEQYF
TRBV11-2	TRBJ2-3	few	.	TGTGCCAGCATCCGGGGGGCGGGGGACCGCACAGATACGCAGTATTTT	CASIRGAGDRTDTQYF
TRBV7-9	TRBJ2-1	few	.	TGTGCCAGCAGCCCCTTGGGAGAGCAGTTCTTC	CASSPLGEQFF
TRBV7-2	TRBJ2-3	.	.	TGTGCCAGCAGCCCGACTAGTACGGGGTTGGATACGCAGTATTTT	CASSPTSTGLDTQYF
TRBV25-1	TRBJ2-5	.	.	TGTGCCAGCAGTGAGGTCATCGGGACAATCGGCAGGGAGACCCAGTACTTC	CASSEVIGTIGRETQYF
TRBV7-9	TRBJ1-2	.	.	TGTGCCAGCAGGCGCTACAGGGACGGCTACACCTTC	CASRRYRDGYTF
TRBV29-1	TRBJ1-1	few	.	TGCAGCGTTGATACGGCGCCCGGCATGAACACTGAAGCTTTCTTT	CSVDTAPGMNTEAFF
TRBV6-6	TRBJ2-7	.	TRBD1	TGTGCCAGCAGAGACAGGGGCGAGCAGTACTTC	CASRDRGEQYF
TRBV13	TRBJ1-6	few	.	TGTGCCAGCAGCTTAGATGGTTTGGATTCACCCCTCCACTTT	CASSLDGLDSPLHF
TRBV2	TRBJ1-5	.	.	TGTGCCAGCAGTGAAGGACAGGTCAATCAGCCCCAGCATTTT	CASSEGQVNQPQHF
TRBV2	TRBJ2-3	.	.	TGTGCCAGCAGTGCAAGAGTCGCAGATACGCAGTATTTT	CASSARVADTQYF
TRBV29-1	TRBJ2-3	.	.	TGCAGCGTTGAGGCATCAGATACGCAGTATTTT	CSVEASDTQYF
TRBV30	TRBJ2-3	.	.	TGTGCCTGGAGTGTATCCGGATCCCGGGTCACAGATACGCAGTATTTT	CAWSVSGSRVTDTQYF
TRBV5-1	TRBJ2-5	.	.	TGCGCCAGCAGCTTGGGGCCACAAGAGACCCAGTACTTC	CASSLGPQETQYF
TRBV4-3	TRBJ2-3	few	TRBD2	TGCGCCAGCAGCCAAGATCGGTTAGCGGGGAGCACAGATACGCAGTATTTT	CASSQDRLAGSTDTQYF
TRBV30	TRBJ1-2	.	.	TGTGCCTGGAGTGTAACAAAAAGTGGGCAAAACTATGGCTACACCTTC	CAWSVTKSGQNYGYTF
TRBV25-1	TRBJ2-5	.	.	TGTGCCAGCAGTGACAGGGAGGAGACCCAGTACTTC	CASSDREETQYF
TRBV29-1	TRBJ2-4	few	.	TGCAGCGCGTACCGGGACACCACCAACATTCAGTACTTC	CSAYRDTTNIQYF
TRBV4-3	TRBJ2-4	.	TRBD2	TGCGCCAGCAGCCTTCGACTAGCGGGGGTGGAGGACATTCAGTACTTC	CASSLRLAGVEDIQYF
TRBV20-1	TRBJ2-7	.	.	TGCAGTGCTACGTACTACGAGCAGTACTTC	CSATYYEQYF
TRBV10-3	TRBJ1-2	.	.	TGTGCCATCAGTGAGTTCAGGAACGATGCGGGTGGCTACACCTTC	CAISEFRNDAGGYTF
TRBV10-3	TRBJ2-7	few	.	TGTGCCATCACTAAAGACGGGATCTCCTACGAGCAGTACTTC	CAITKDGISYEQYF
TRBV21-1	TRBJ2-7	few	.	TGTGCAAGGACGGGAACCTACGAGCAGTACTTC	CARTGTYEQYF
TRBV7-6	TRBJ2-1	few	TRBD2	TGTGCCAGCAGCTACTCCCAGGCGGGGGGACACAATGAGCAGTTCTTC	CASSYSQAGGHNEQFF
TRBV29-1	TRBJ1-2	.	.	TGCAGCGTTGAGTATCGGGATGGCTACACCTTC	CSVEYRDGYTF